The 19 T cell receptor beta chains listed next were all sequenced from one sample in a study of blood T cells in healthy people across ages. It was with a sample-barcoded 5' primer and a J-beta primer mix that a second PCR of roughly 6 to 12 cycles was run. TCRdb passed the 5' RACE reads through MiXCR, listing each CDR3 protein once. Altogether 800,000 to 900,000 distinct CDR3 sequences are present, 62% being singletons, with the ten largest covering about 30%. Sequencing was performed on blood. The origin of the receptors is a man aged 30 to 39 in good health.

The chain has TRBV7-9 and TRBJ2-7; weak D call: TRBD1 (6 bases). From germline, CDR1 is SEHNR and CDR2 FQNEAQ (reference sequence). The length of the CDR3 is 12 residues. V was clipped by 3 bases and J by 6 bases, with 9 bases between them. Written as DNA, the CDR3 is TGTGCCAGCAGCTTGCCCAGGGGCGAGCAGTACTTC. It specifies CASSLPRGEQYF.

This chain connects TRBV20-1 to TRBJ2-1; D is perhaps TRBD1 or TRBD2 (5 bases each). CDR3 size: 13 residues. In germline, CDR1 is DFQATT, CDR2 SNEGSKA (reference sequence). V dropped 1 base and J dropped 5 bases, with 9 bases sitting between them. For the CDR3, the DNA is TGCAGTGCTAGAGCGGGGCCAAACAATGAGCAGTTCTTC. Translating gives CSARAGPNNEQFF.

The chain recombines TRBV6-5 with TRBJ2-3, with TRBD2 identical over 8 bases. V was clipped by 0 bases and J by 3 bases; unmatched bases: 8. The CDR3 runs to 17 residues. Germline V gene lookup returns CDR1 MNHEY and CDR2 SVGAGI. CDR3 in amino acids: CASSYSMLAGGTDTQYF. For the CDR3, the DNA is TGTGCCAGCAGTTACTCGATGCTAGCGGGTGGGACAGATACGCAGTATTTT.

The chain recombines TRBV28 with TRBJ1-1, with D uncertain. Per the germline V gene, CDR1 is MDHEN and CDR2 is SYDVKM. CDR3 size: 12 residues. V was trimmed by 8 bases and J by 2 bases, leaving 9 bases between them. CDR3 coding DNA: TGTGCCAGCGGCTCCGTTAACACTGAAGCTTTCTTT. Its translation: CASGSVNTEAFF.

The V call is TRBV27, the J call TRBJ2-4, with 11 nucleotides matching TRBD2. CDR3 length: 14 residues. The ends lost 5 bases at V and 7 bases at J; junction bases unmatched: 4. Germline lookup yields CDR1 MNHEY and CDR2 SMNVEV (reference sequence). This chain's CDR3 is CASSVAGGLNIQYF. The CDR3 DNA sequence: TGTGCCAGCAGTGTAGCGGGGGGGCTTAACATTCAGTACTTC.

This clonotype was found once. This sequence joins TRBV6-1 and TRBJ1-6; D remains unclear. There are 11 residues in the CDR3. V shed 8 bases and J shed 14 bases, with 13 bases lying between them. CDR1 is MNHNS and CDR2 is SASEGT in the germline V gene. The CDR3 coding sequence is TGTGCCAGCGGACTCTCTCAAGCCCTCCACTTT. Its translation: CASGLSQALHF.

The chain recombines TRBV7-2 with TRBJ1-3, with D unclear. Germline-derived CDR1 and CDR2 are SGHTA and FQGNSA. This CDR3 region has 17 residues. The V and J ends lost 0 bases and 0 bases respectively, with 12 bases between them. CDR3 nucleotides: TGTGCCAGCAGCTTAGCTAGGAGCGCGCACTCTGGAAACACCATATATTTT. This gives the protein CASSLARSAHSGNTIYF.

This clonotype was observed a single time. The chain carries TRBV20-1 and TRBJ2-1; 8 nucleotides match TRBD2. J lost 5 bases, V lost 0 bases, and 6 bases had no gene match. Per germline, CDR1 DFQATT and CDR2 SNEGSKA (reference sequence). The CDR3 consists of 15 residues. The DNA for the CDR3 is TGCAGTGCTAGAGATGCCGCGGGGGGTCACAATGAGCAGTTCTTC. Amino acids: CSARDAAGGHNEQFF.

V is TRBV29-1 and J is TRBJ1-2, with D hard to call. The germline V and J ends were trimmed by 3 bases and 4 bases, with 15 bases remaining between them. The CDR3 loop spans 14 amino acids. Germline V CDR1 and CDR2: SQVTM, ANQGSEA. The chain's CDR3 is CSVDHPADFYGYTF. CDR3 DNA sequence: TGCAGCGTTGATCACCCTGCAGACTTCTATGGCTACACCTTC.

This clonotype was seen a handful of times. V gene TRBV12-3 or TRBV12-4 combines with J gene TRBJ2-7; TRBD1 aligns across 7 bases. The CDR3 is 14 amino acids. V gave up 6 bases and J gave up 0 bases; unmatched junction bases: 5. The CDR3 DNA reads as TGTGCCAGCAGACCGGGACAGTACTCCTACGAGCAGTACTTC. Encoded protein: CASRPGQYSYEQYF.

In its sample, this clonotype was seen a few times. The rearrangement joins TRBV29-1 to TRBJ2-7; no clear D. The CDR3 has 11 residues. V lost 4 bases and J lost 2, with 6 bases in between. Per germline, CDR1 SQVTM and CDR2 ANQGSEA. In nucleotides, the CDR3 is TGCAGCGTTGGGCTCCCCTACGAGCAGTACTTC. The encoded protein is CSVGLPYEQYF.

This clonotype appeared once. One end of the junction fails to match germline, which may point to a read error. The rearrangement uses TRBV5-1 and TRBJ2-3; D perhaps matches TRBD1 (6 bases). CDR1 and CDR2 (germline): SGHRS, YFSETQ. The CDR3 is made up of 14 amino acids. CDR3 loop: CASSSGQTTETQYF. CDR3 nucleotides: TGCGCCAGCAGCTCTGGACAGACCACAGAGACGCAGTATTTT.

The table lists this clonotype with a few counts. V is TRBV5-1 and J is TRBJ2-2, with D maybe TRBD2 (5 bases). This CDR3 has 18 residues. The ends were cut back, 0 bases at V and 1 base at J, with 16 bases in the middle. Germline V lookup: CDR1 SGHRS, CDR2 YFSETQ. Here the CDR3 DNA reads TGCGCCAGCAGCTTGGCCACGGGGAACATGGGGAACACCGGGGAGCTGTTTTTT. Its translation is CASSLATGNMGNTGELFF.

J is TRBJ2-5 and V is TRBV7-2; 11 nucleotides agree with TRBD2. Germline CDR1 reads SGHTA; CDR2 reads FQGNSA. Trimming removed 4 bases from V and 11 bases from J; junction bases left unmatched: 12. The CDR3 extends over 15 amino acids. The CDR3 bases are TGTGCCAGCAGCTCCTTAGCGGGGGGGCCGGCGGAGCAGTACTTC. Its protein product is CASSSLAGGPAEQYF.

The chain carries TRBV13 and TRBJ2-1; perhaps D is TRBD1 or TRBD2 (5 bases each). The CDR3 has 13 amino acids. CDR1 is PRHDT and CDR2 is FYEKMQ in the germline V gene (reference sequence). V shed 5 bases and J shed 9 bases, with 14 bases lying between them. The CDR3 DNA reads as TGTGCCAGCAGCACCGGGACCTGGGGTGAGCAGTTCTTC. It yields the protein CASSTGTWGEQFF.

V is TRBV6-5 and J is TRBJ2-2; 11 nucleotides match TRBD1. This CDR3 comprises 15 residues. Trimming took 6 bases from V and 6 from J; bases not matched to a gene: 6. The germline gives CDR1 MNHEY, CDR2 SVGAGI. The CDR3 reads CASRRTGGAAGELFF. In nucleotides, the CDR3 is TGTGCCAGCAGGCGGACAGGGGGCGCCGCCGGGGAGCTGTTTTTT.

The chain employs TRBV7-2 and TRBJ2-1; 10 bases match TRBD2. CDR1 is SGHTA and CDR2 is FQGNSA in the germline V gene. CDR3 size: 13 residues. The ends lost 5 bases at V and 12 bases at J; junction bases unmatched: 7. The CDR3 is CASSTGTSDPQFF. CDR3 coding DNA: TGTGCCAGCAGCACCGGGACTAGCGACCCGCAGTTCTTC. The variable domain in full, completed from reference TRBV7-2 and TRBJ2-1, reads GAGVSQSPSNKVTEKGKDVELRCDPISGHTALYWYRQSLGQGLEFLIYFQGNSAPDKSGLPSDRFSAERTGGSVSTLTIQRTQQEDSAVYLCASSTGTSDPQFFGPGTRLTVL.

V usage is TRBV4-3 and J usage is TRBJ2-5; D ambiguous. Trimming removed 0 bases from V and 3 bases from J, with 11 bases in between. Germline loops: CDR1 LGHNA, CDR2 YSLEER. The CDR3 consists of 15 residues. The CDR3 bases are TGCGCCAGCAGCCAAGATCGGGTTCAGAAAGAGACCCAGTACTTC. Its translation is CASSQDRVQKETQYF.

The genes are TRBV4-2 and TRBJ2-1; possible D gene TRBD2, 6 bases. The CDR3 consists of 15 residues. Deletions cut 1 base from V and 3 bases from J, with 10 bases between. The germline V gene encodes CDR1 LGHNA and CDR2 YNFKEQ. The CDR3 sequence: CASSQASGLYNEQFF. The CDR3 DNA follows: TGTGCCAGCAGCCAAGCCTCGGGACTCTACAATGAGCAGTTCTTC.